What follows are 32 T cell receptor beta chains derived from one specimen sequenced in a study of blood T cell repertoires in COVID-19. Sequencing was performed with immunoSEQ multiplex PCR; in TCRdb, only in-frame clones are kept and a portion is missing. The sample contains approximately 110,000 clones, about 74% of which appear only once. The sample comprised peripheral blood. Receptors originate from a man older than 75 with COVID-19, enrolled during active disease.

The V call is TRBV27, the J call TRBJ2-1; 10 bases match TRBD2. This CDR3 is 15 amino acids long. Germline assignment: CDR1 MNHEY and CDR2 SMNVEV (reference sequence). The ends lost 8 bases at V and 9 bases at J; junction bases unmatched: 13. The CDR3 nucleotides are TGTGCCAGCCTCTCACTAGCGGGAAAATTGGGTGAGCAGTTCTTC. Its translation is CASLSLAGKLGEQFF.

By proportion, this clone is medium-sized. The chain has TRBV28 and TRBJ2-1, with 8 positions matching TRBD2. V lost 4 bases and J lost 5; bases outside the gene matches: 10. This CDR3 has 16 residues. Germline V gene lookup returns CDR1 MDHEN and CDR2 SYDVKM. CDR3 region: CASSSLRTSFNNEQFF. CDR3 DNA: TGTGCCAGCAGTTCCCTTCGGACTAGCTTCAACAATGAGCAGTTCTTC.

This clone was detected only once. This sequence joins TRBV11-2 and TRBJ2-3, with 11 bases that match TRBD2. Trimming took 4 bases from V and 6 from J; bases not matched to a gene: 9. CDR1 is SGHAT, CDR2 FQNNGV, per germline. CDR3 length: 16 amino acids. CDR3 loop: CASSSISGRAGDTQYF. The DNA for the CDR3 is TGTGCCAGCAGCTCGATTAGCGGGAGGGCCGGGGATACGCAGTATTTT.

The chain is built from TRBV5-1 and TRBJ2-2, with D maybe TRBD1 (5 bases). CDR1 SGHRS and CDR2 YFSETQ come from the germline V gene. CDR3 size: 15 residues. V was shortened by 5 bases and J by 3 bases, with 14 bases between the two germline ends. The CDR3: CASSLTQGDTGELFF. CDR3 sequence (DNA): TGCGCCAGCAGTCTTACTCAGGGCGACACCGGGGAGCTGTTTTTT.

The chain links TRBV27 to TRBJ2-7, with 9 bases aligning to TRBD1. CDR3 length: 13 residues. V trimming: 5 bases; J trimming: 2 bases; junction bases outside the gene matches: 1. Germline V gene lookup returns CDR1 MNHEY and CDR2 SMNVEV (reference sequence). CDR3 nucleotides: TGTGCCAGCAGTCGGGACAGGGCCTACGAGCAGTACTTC. Amino acid sequence: CASSRDRAYEQYF.

This clone was detected only once. The chain recombines TRBV5-1 with TRBJ2-5, with D tentatively TRBD2 (6 bases). V lost 1 base and J lost 4, with 11 bases in between. This CDR3 has 14 amino acids. CDR1 is SGHRS and CDR2 is YFSETQ in the germline V gene. CDR3 residues: CASSLLGGLETQYF. In DNA form, the CDR3 reads TGCGCCAGCAGCTTGCTGGGAGGACTAGAGACCCAGTACTTC. Based on the CDR3 plus reference TRBV5-1 and TRBJ2-5, the full variable domain is KAGVTQTPRYLIKTRGQQVTLSCSPISGHRSVSWYQQTPGQGLQFLFEYFSETQRNKGNFPGRFSGRQFSNSRSEMNVSTLELGDSALYLCASSLLGGLETQYFGPGTRLLVL.

This chain connects TRBV19 to TRBJ1-2; tentatively, D is TRBD1 (6 bases). V was pared by 3 bases and J by 3 bases, with 8 bases between. This CDR3 has 13 residues. Germline V lookup: CDR1 LNHDA, CDR2 SQIVND (reference sequence). This CDR3 is CASSMSGDYGYTF. The DNA for the CDR3 is TGTGCCAGTAGTATGTCAGGGGACTATGGCTACACCTTC.

This chain links TRBV3-1 (or the pseudogene TRBV3-2) with TRBJ2-2, with D possibly TRBD1 on 5 matching bases. CDR1 is LGHDT, CDR2 YNNKEL, per germline (reference sequence). V was pared by 4 bases and J by 4 bases, with 31 bases between. CDR3 length equals 21 residues. The CDR3 bases are TGTGCCAGCAGCCCTATTTACCCTCCGGGTACAAGGGGTCGGGCCACCGGGGAGCTGTTTTTT. Residues: CASSPIYPPGTRGRATGELFF.

The sample holds one count of this clone. This rearrangement joins TRBV11-1 to TRBJ2-1; D is unclear. V lost 3 bases and J lost 7, with 10 bases in between. This CDR3 spans 13 amino acids. CDR1 is SGHAT, CDR2 FQDESV, per germline (reference sequence). The chain's CDR3 is CASSFGGGNEQFF. DNA for the CDR3: TGTGCCAGCAGCTTTGGCGGTGGAAATGAGCAGTTCTTC. Full variable domain (rest looked up from reference TRBV11-1 and TRBJ2-1): EAEVAQSPRYKITEKSQAVAFWCDPISGHATLYWYRQILGQGPELLVQFQDESVVDDSQLPKDRFSAERLKGVDSTLKIQPAELGDSAMYLCASSFGGGNEQFFGPGTRLTVL.

The chain joins TRBV4-2 to TRBJ2-1, with TRBD2 matching 10 bases. Germline V gene sequence: CDR1 LGHNA, CDR2 YNFKEQ. With 5 bases clipped from V and 7 bases from J, the junction kept 11 bases outside the gene matches. CDR3 length: 16 amino acids. The CDR3 DNA reads TGTGCCAGCAGCGGACGGACTAGCGGAGCGAAGAATGAGCAGTTCTTC. Its translation: CASSGRTSGAKNEQFF.

This chain links TRBV5-1 with TRBJ1-1; 7 nucleotides agree with TRBD1. In germline, CDR1 is SGHRS, CDR2 YFSETQ. This CDR3 contains 16 residues. With 4 bases clipped from V and 9 bases from J, the junction kept 18 bases outside the gene matches. The CDR3 region is CASSPAVGTENVKAFF. CDR3 sequence (DNA): TGCGCCAGCAGCCCGGCCGTCGGGACAGAGAATGTAAAAGCTTTCTTT.

The V and J genes are TRBV2 and TRBJ1-1; the D gene is possibly TRBD1 (5 bases). Per the germline V gene, CDR1 is SNHLY and CDR2 is FYNNEI. The ends were cut back, 9 bases at V and 5 bases at J, with 10 bases in the middle. The CDR3 runs to 11 residues. The CDR3 DNA is TGTGCCAGTGAAGGGGATACTGAAGCTTTCTTT. This translates into CASEGDTEAFF.

This chain connects TRBV18 to TRBJ2-7; 14 nucleotides match TRBD2. The CDR3 extends over 17 amino acids. Germline V gene lookup returns CDR1 KGHSH and CDR2 LQKENI. J lost 2 bases, V lost 6 bases, and 9 bases had no gene match. CDR3 residues: CASSGTSGSPVTYEQYF. The CDR3 coding sequence is TGTGCCAGCTCCGGGACTAGCGGGAGCCCGGTCACCTACGAGCAGTACTTC.

J is TRBJ2-7 and V is TRBV6-1; 8 positions match TRBD2. Per the germline V gene, CDR1 is MNHNS and CDR2 is SASEGT. The CDR3 totals 14 residues. V gave up 3 bases and J gave up 5 bases; unmatched junction bases: 6. CDR3 nucleotide sequence: TGTGCCAGCAGTGAGTTAGCGGGGTACAACGAGCAGTACTTC. Its protein is CASSELAGYNEQYF.

The chain carries TRBV7-2 and TRBJ1-6, with D maybe TRBD1 (6 bases). V was clipped by 5 bases and J by 8 bases, with 13 bases between them. Per the germline V gene, CDR1 is SGHTA and CDR2 is FQGNSA. The CDR3 consists of 14 residues. The CDR3 region is CASSQNGGHSPLHF. The CDR3, as DNA: TGTGCCAGCAGCCAGAACGGGGGGCATTCACCCCTCCACTTT.

This rearrangement joins TRBV11-2 to TRBJ2-2; maybe TRBD2 (5 bases). Deletions cut 7 bases from V and 5 bases from J, with 17 bases between. This CDR3 is built from 15 residues. Germline CDR1 reads SGHAT; CDR2 reads FQNNGV. In DNA form, the CDR3 reads TGTGCCAGCAACCTCGCCCGCGGGCCGACCGGGGAGCTGTTTTTT. Translation gives CASNLARGPTGELFF.

V is TRBV2 and J is TRBJ1-5, with TRBD1 matching 7 bases. Germline CDR1 is SNHLY and CDR2 is FYNNEI. This CDR3 contains 14 residues. Trimming removed 11 bases from V and 0 bases from J; junction bases left unmatched: 7. The CDR3 DNA reads as TGTGCCTCAAGGCCAGGGGGTAGCAATCAGCCCCAGCATTTT. Encoded protein: CASRPGGSNQPQHF.

The chain is built from TRBV11-2 and TRBJ1-3, with TRBD1 matching over 9 bases. CDR1 is SGHAT, CDR2 FQNNGV, per germline. CDR3 size: 16 residues. V gave up 2 bases and J gave up 4 bases; unmatched junction bases: 6. Written as DNA, the CDR3 is TGTGCCAGCAGCTTATCGACAGGGGGTTCAGGAAACACCATATATTTT. Amino acids: CASSLSTGGSGNTIYF.

This clone was picked up a small number of times. The rearrangement uses TRBV19 and TRBJ2-2; no reliable D call. From germline, CDR1 is LNHDA and CDR2 SQIVND (reference sequence). V lost 6 bases and J lost 2, with 7 bases in between. This CDR3 is 13 amino acids long. The CDR3 loop reads CASRRQNTGELFF. DNA of the CDR3: TGTGCCAGTAGGAGACAAAACACCGGGGAGCTGTTTTTT.

The chain is built from TRBV5-1 and TRBJ2-2; D perhaps matches TRBD1 (6 bases). Per the germline V gene, CDR1 is SGHRS and CDR2 is YFSETQ. The CDR3 contains 16 residues. V shed 4 bases and J shed 0 bases, with 13 bases lying between them. CDR3 sequence reads: CASSDRGGSNTGELFF. The CDR3 coding sequence is TGCGCCAGCAGCGATCGAGGGGGTTCGAACACCGGGGAGCTGTTTTTT.

The CDR3 sequence is CASSLRGPETQYF. In nucleotides, the CDR3 is TGTGCCAGCAGCTTAAGGGGGCCTGAGACCCAGTACTTC. The gene calls are TRBV7-3 and TRBJ2-5; perhaps TRBD1 as D (6 bases). The CDR3 is made up of 13 amino acids. V dropped 1 base and J dropped 5 bases, with 8 bases sitting between them. Germline CDR1 reads SGHTA; CDR2 reads FQGTGA.

The V gene is TRBV21-1, the J gene TRBJ2-5; TRBD2, the table's D call, lacks a check against the DNA. TRBV21-1 is described as a pseudogene. This CDR3 contains 15 residues. CDR3 in DNA: TGTGCCAGCAGCAAAGCACTAGCGGTCCTGTCGGCCCAGTACTTC. This codes for CASSKALAVLSAQYF.

The rearrangement links TRBV28 to TRBJ2-7, with 10 bases fitting TRBD2. Germline assignment: CDR1 MDHEN and CDR2 SYDVKM. V lost 7 bases, J lost 2 bases, and 5 bases stayed unmatched. The CDR3 sequence is 14 residues long. CDR3 residues: CASTISGRAYEQYF. The CDR3 nucleotides read TGTGCCAGCACCATAAGCGGGAGGGCCTACGAGCAGTACTTC.

This chain links TRBV6-6 with TRBJ1-4, with D tentatively TRBD1 (6 bases). Germline CDR1 is MNHNY and CDR2 is SVGAGI (reference sequence). V dropped 2 bases and J dropped 8 bases, with 15 bases sitting between them. CDR3 length: 15 residues. The CDR3 DNA follows: TGTGCCAGCAGTTACCCCGGGGGGGCGGAGGAAAAACTGTTTTTT. Its translation is CASSYPGGAEEKLFF.

The sample holds one count of this clone. This chain joins TRBV11-2 and TRBJ2-5; TRBD2 aligns across 7 bases. There are 16 residues in the CDR3. Germline V gene sequence: CDR1 SGHAT, CDR2 FQNNGV. The trim removed 3 bases at V and 5 bases at J, leaving 12 bases unmatched. Here the CDR3 reads CASSLWLAEGQETQYF. The CDR3, as DNA: TGTGCCAGCAGCTTGTGGCTAGCGGAAGGTCAGGAGACCCAGTACTTC.

The chain combines TRBV7-9 with TRBJ2-3, with D unclear. The germline V gene has CDR1 SEHNR and CDR2 FQNEAQ (reference sequence). Trimming removed 0 bases at V and 2 bases at J, with 6 bases between. The CDR3 has 14 residues. The CDR3 DNA is TGTGCCAGCAGCTTAGCGGGCCTCACAGATACGCAGTATTTT. It specifies CASSLAGLTDTQYF.

The rearrangement uses TRBV7-2 and TRBJ2-5, with 10 bases fitting TRBD2. This CDR3 has 16 residues. The J segment lost 4 bases and the V segment lost 5 bases, leaving 10 bases of the junction unmatched. CDR1 is SGHTA and CDR2 is FQGNSA in the germline V gene. The CDR3 DNA is TGTGCCAGCAGCGAACTAGCGGGACGGCCCCCAGAGACCCAGTACTTC. Translation gives CASSELAGRPPETQYF. Filled out from reference TRBV7-2 and TRBJ2-5, the complete variable domain reads GAGVSQSPSNKVTEKGKDVELRCDPISGHTALYWYRQSLGQGLEFLIYFQGNSAPDKSGLPSDRFSAERTGGSVSTLTIQRTQQEDSAVYLCASSELAGRPPETQYFGPGTRLLVL.

The V gene is TRBV7-6, the J gene TRBJ2-3; 14 bases align to TRBD2. V dropped 5 bases and J dropped 5; count of bases not matched to a gene: 6. The length of the CDR3 is 16 residues. Germline V gives CDR1 SGHVS, CDR2 FNYEAQ. The CDR3 coding sequence is TGTGCCAGCAGCCGAGGGACTAGCGGGAGAATAGATACGCAGTATTTT. It yields the protein CASSRGTSGRIDTQYF.

The chain carries TRBV28 and TRBJ2-7, with TRBD1 matching over 12 bases. The V gene's germline CDR1 is MDHEN and CDR2 SYDVKM. The CDR3 length is 16 residues. J was trimmed by 7 bases and V by 3 bases; bases with no gene match: 10. CDR3 DNA sequence: TGTGCCAGCAGTTTTCTCCCCGGGACAGGGGGCGGAGAGCAGTACTTC. Amino acids: CASSFLPGTGGGEQYF.

Ten or more counts support this clone. The chain recombines TRBV9 with TRBJ2-2; 7 bases are a match to TRBD2. CDR3 length: 15 residues. CDR1 and CDR2 from the germline V gene are SGDLS and YYNGEE. The trim removed 3 bases at V and 4 bases at J, leaving 6 bases unmatched. This chain's CDR3 is CASSATGTITGELFF. CDR3 sequence (DNA): TGTGCCAGCAGCGCAACCGGGACTATCACCGGGGAGCTGTTTTTT.

This clone has only a few counts. The J gene is TRBJ2-7, the V gene TRBV21-1; the DNA was not compared with TRBD1, the D call given in the table. TRBV21-1 is a listed pseudogene. The CDR3 covers 17 residues. CDR3 sequence: CASSKADRGLTSYEQYF. CDR3 sequence (DNA): TGTGCCAGCAGTAAAGCGGACAGGGGTTTAACTTCCTACGAGCAGTACTTC.

The chain uses TRBV2 and TRBJ2-2; D may be TRBD1 (5 bases). The CDR3 has 15 residues. Deletions cut 4 bases from V and 2 bases from J, with 11 bases between. The germline V gene has CDR1 SNHLY and CDR2 FYNNEI. The CDR3 region is CASSGQLSNTGELFF. Written as DNA, the CDR3 is TGTGCCAGCAGTGGACAGCTTTCCAACACCGGGGAGCTGTTTTTT.